The rows below give T cell receptor beta chains drawn from one sample of a study of breast tumors, draining lymph nodes, adjacent tissues. From the multiplex PCR reads, TCRdb called clonotypes with MiXCR, one entry per CDR3 protein. The sample shows roughly 14,000 distinct CDR3 sequences, approximately 50% of them seen only once. The sequenced sample consisted of tumor-adjacent breast tissue. These receptors all come from a female donor with breast cancer. Some clones in this sample may be carry-over from other donors' samples. CDR3s include the opening cysteine and the closing phenylalanine or tryptophan. A D gene is named only where the DNA matches it firmly. Clone size is not always given. Where it is, it says once, few, many or a class for expanded clones.

DNA: TGCAGTGCTAGAGGACCTGCAGGGGCCCGAAACACCATATATTTT
CDR3: CSARGPAGARNTIYF
J: TRBJ1-3
D: -
V: TRBV20-1
size: -

DNA: TGTGCCAGCAGCAGAAGACAGGGGGCGGGCTACACCTTC
CDR3: CASSRRQGAGYTF
J: TRBJ1-2
D: TRBD1
V: TRBV12-3/TRBV12-4
size: medium-sized

DNA: TGCAGTGCTAGAGTTGGGGATCCAGTGTCCTACGAGCAGTACTTC
CDR3: CSARVGDPVSYEQYF
J: TRBJ2-7
D: -
V: TRBV20-1
size: -

DNA: TGCAGTGGTCAGGACACACTCCAAGAGACCCAGTACTTC
CDR3: CSGQDTLQETQYF
J: TRBJ2-5
D: -
V: TRBV20-1
size: medium-sized

DNA: TGTGCCAGCATGGGGGACAGGGTATCCGGGGAGCTGTTTTTT
CDR3: CASMGDRVSGELFF
J: TRBJ2-2
D: TRBD1
V: TRBV6-1
size: many

DNA: TGTGCCAGCAGCTATGATATCTCTGGAAACACCATATATTTT
CDR3: CASSYDISGNTIYF
J: TRBJ1-3
D: -
V: TRBV5-8
size: medium-sized

DNA: TGTGCCAGCAGCCCATCAGCGGGTTCTACCGGGTACGAGCAGTACTTC
CDR3: CASSPSAGSTGYEQYF
J: TRBJ2-7
D: -
V: TRBV9
size: -

DNA: TGTGCCAGTAGTACCCACACTAGCGGGAGGGGTACCCACCCCGGGGAGCTGTTTTTT
CDR3: CASSTHTSGRGTHPGELFF
J: TRBJ2-2
D: TRBD2
V: TRBV19
size: -

DNA: TGTGCCAGCAGCCGAGCGGACGGACCAGAGGCCCAGTACTTC
CDR3: CASSRADGPEAQYF
J: TRBJ2-5
D: -
V: TRBV11-1
size: -

DNA: TGCAGTGCGTCCGACAGGCTACAGACCTACGAGCAGTACTTC
CDR3: CSASDRLQTYEQYF
J: TRBJ2-7
D: -
V: TRBV20-1
size: -

DNA: TGCAGTGCTAGACCCCAGGAAGTCCAAGAGACCCAGTACTTC
CDR3: CSARPQEVQETQYF
J: TRBJ2-5
D: -
V: TRBV20-1
size: many

DNA: TGTGCCAGCAGTGAAGATTCGAACACCGGGGAGCTGTTTTTT
CDR3: CASSEDSNTGELFF
J: TRBJ2-2
D: -
V: TRBV6-1
size: large

DNA: TGTGCCATCAGTGAGAGGGGAGATACGCAGTATTTT
CDR3: CAISERGDTQYF
J: TRBJ2-3
D: -
V: TRBV10-3
size: few

DNA: TGTGCCAGCATTCGGACAGGGGGCGCAGAACAGCCCCAGCATTTT
CDR3: CASIRTGGAEQPQHF
J: TRBJ1-5
D: TRBD1
V: TRBV6-1
size: -

DNA: TGCAGCGTTTACGGGACAGGGGCCGCCTATGGCTACACCTTC
CDR3: CSVYGTGAAYGYTF
J: TRBJ1-2
D: TRBD1
V: TRBV29-1
size: -

DNA: TGCAGTGCTACGACTAGCGGGGCAGATACGCAGTATTTT
CDR3: CSATTSGADTQYF
J: TRBJ2-3
D: TRBD2
V: TRBV20-1
size: medium-sized